This TCR beta chain originates from a study of molecular identifiers for immune sequencing clone quantification. Notes on the study in general: Approximately 1 million naive cells reportedly did not prevent detection of spiked Jurkat TCR RNA from one cell.

In the sort, naive CD8 T cells were defined as CD8+CD4-CCR7+CD45RA+. This clonotype was recorded at least ten times. Its antigen is not known. CDR1 SEHNR and CDR2 FQNEAQ come from the germline V gene (reference sequence). Trimming cost V 4 bases and J 2 bases, with 10 bases left between them. The CDR3 has 14 amino acids. Previously reported methods and listed TCR primers produced the bulk TCR libraries. From the PCR reads, TCRdb called clonotypes with MiXCR, one entry per CDR3 protein. Here the sample spans about half a million distinct CDR3 sequences, about a fifth being singletons. Material: naive CD8+ T cells from blood, with Jurkat cell RNA spiked in. Subset meaning: FACS-sorted CD8+CD4-CCR7+CD45RA+ naive T cells. This TCR came from a human donor in good health. Some libraries in this study had Jurkat cell RNA spiked in. The chain is built from TRBV7-9 and TRBJ2-3, with a tentative D call TRBD2 (6 bases). CDR3 in amino acids: CASSSTGVTDTQYF. In DNA, the CDR3 is TGTGCCAGCAGCTCTACGGGGGTCACAGATACGCAGTATTTT.